The sequence of this T cell receptor (beta chain) was determined in a study of blood T cell repertoires in COVID-19. The overall study: COVID-19 samples, acute and convalescent, were from the United States, Italy and Spain.

In the original analysis: Amplification with reference gene primers provided the estimates of nucleated cell counts. Data came from immunoSEQ multiplex PCR; TCRdb stores just in-frame clones and leaves some out. Clone size and V and J calls were adopted from that table, with D and trimming inferred from the DNA. The sample lists approximately 170,000 clones, around 82% occurring once. The receptor comes from a man of 80 years or more with COVID-19, enrolled during active disease. Sequenced material: peripheral blood.

CDR3 sequence (DNA): TGCGCCAGCAGCCTCCGGGGGGGAGAGACCCAGTACTTC. Translation gives CASSLRGGETQYF. The V call is TRBV5-1, the J call TRBJ2-5, with 8 nucleotides matching TRBD2. The CDR3 totals 13 residues. The ends lost 4 bases at V and 4 bases at J; junction bases unmatched: 3. From germline, CDR1 is SGHRS and CDR2 YFSETQ.